This TCR beta chain was observed in a study of OX40 agonist ivuxolimab in advanced cancers. The table came from immunoSEQ multiplex PCR; TCRdb's copy has only in-frame clones and leaves some out. The sample includes 90,000 or so clones, 91% of them seen just once. Germline CDR1 SGDLS, CDR2 YYNGEE. V lost 3 bases and J lost 2; bases outside the gene matches: 4. There are 15 residues in the CDR3. This clonotype was sampled from an adult with an advanced solid tumor such as melanoma, head and neck, liver or kidney cancer. The chain uses TRBV9 and TRBJ2-2, with TRBD1 matching over 7 bases. Source: CD4+ or CD8+ T cells sorted from blood, taken in a trial of the OX40 agonist ivuxolimab. The CDR3 nucleotides read TGTGCCAGCAGCGAGGGACAGCGAAACACCGGGGAGCTGTTTTTT. It codes for CASSEGQRNTGELFF. Full variable domain (outside the CDR3, taken from reference TRBV9 and TRBJ2-2): DSGVTQTPKHLITATGQRVTLRCSPRSGDLSVYWYQQSLDQGLQFLIQYYNGEERAKGNILERFSAQQFPDLHSELNLSSLELGDSALYFCASSEGQRNTGELFFGEGSRLTVL.